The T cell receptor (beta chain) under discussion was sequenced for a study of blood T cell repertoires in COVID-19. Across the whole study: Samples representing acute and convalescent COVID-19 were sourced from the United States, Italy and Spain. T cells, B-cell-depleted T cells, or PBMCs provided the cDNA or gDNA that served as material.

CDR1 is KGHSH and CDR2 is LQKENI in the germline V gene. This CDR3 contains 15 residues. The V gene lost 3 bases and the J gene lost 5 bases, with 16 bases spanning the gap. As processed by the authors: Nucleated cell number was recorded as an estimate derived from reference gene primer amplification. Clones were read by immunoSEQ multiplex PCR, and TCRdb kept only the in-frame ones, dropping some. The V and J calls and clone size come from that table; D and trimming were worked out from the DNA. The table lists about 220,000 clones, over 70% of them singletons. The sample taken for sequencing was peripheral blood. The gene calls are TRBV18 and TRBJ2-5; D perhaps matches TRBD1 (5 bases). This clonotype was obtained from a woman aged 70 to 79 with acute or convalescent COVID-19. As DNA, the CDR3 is TGTGCCAGCTCACCCCCGCTGGGGCCCGGGGAGACCCAGTACTTC. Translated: CASSPPLGPGETQYF.